These 25 T cell receptor beta chains were sequenced from one sample in a study of immune cell composition in non-small cell lung cancer. Generated by immunoSEQ multiplex PCR, the TCRdb table keeps only in-frame clones and is missing some. The data contain 4,000 or so clones, approximately 80% of them singletons. Source material: lung tumor tissue. Source of these receptors: a human donor with non-small cell lung cancer.

V and J are TRBV4-3 and TRBJ2-7, with 12 bases aligning to TRBD2. There are 16 residues in the CDR3. With 3 bases clipped from V and 3 bases from J, the junction kept 6 bases outside the gene matches. The germline CDR1 and CDR2 sequences are LGHNA and YSLEER. DNA of the CDR3: TGCGCCAGCAGCCATACTGTACTAGCGGGGGGCTACGAGCAGTACTTC. Encoded protein: CASSHTVLAGGYEQYF.

The chain employs TRBV6-5 and TRBJ1-4; maybe TRBD1 (5 bases). The CDR3 has 13 residues. Germline V gene lookup returns CDR1 MNHEY and CDR2 SVGAGI. The V and J ends lost 4 bases and 4 bases respectively, with 7 bases between them. The CDR3, as DNA: TGTGCCAGCAGTTTTAGGGGTAATGAAAAACTGTTTTTT. It encodes CASSFRGNEKLFF.

The chain carries TRBV4-1 and TRBJ1-4, with 8 bases identical to TRBD1. This CDR3 contains 15 residues. Trimming at V came to 4 bases and at J to 4 bases, leaving 5 bases not matched to a gene. Germline V gene data show CDR1 as MGHRA and CDR2 as YSYEKL. CDR3 DNA: TGCGCCAGCAGCCCGCCCGACAGGGGTAATGAAAAACTGTTTTTT. It codes for CASSPPDRGNEKLFF.

The rearrangement uses TRBV7-8 and TRBJ2-5; 10 bases agree with TRBD2. The J segment lost 2 bases and the V segment lost 6 bases, leaving 6 bases of the junction unmatched. This CDR3 is 15 amino acids long. Germline CDR1 and CDR2: SGHVS and FQNEAQ. The CDR3 reads CASRERAGGQETQYF. The CDR3 DNA sequence: TGTGCCAGCAGGGAAAGAGCGGGGGGGCAAGAGACCCAGTACTTC.

This clone showed up just once. This chain links TRBV11-2 with TRBJ1-1; tentatively, D is TRBD1 (5 bases). The CDR3 sequence is 15 residues long. The germline CDR1 and CDR2 sequences are SGHAT and FQNNGV. V was cut by 1 base and J by 0 bases, with 9 bases left in between. This chain's CDR3 is CASSLGQTMNTEAFF. As DNA, the CDR3 is TGTGCCAGCAGCTTAGGACAGACCATGAACACTGAAGCTTTCTTT.

The chain has TRBV6-1 and TRBJ2-2; no clear D. Germline CDR1 is MNHNS and CDR2 is SASEGT. V lost 6 bases and J lost 0, with 8 bases in between. The CDR3 extends over 14 amino acids. The CDR3 DNA reads as TGTGCCAGCAGGGGCACTGCGAACACCGGGGAGCTGTTTTTT. Its translation: CASRGTANTGELFF.

The rearrangement links TRBV28 to TRBJ2-5; perhaps TRBD2 as D (6 bases). Germline V gene sequence: CDR1 MDHEN, CDR2 SYDVKM. This CDR3 contains 15 residues. With 8 bases removed from V and 1 base from J, the gap between germline ends came to 17 bases. The CDR3: CASGPARAGQETQYF. In DNA, the CDR3 is TGTGCCAGCGGCCCGGCGCGAGCGGGCCAAGAGACCCAGTACTTC.

This sequence joins TRBV7-3 and TRBJ1-1; possibly TRBD1 for D (5 bases). CDR3 size: 14 residues. The germline V gene encodes CDR1 SGHTA and CDR2 FQGTGA. Between the trimmed V and J ends, which lost 5 bases and 1 base, there was a span of 11 bases. The CDR3 here is CASSVQGGNTEAFF. In nucleotides, the CDR3 is TGTGCCAGCAGCGTCCAGGGAGGGAACACTGAAGCTTTCTTT.

The chain carries TRBV7-3 and TRBJ1-3; a weak D match, TRBD1 (6 bases). CDR3 length: 15 amino acids. The ends were cut back, 5 bases at V and 1 base at J, with 12 bases in the middle. From germline, CDR1 is SGHTA and CDR2 FQGTGA. This chain's CDR3 is CASSLQGSSGNTIYF. In DNA, the CDR3 is TGTGCCAGCAGCCTACAGGGATCTTCTGGAAACACCATATATTTT. Together with reference TRBV7-3 and TRBJ1-3, the CDR3 gives the full variable domain: GAGVSQTPSNKVTEKGKYVELRCDPISGHTALYWYRQSLGQGPEFLIYFQGTGAADDSGLPNDRFFAVRPEGSVSTLKIQRTERGDSAVYLCASSLQGSSGNTIYFGEGSWLTVV.

By proportion, this clone is large. The chain is built from TRBV25-1 and TRBJ1-2; 11 bases are a match to TRBD1. The germline gives CDR1 MGHDK, CDR2 SYGVNS. The CDR3 runs 13 residues. Trimming at V came to 7 bases and at J to 6 bases, leaving 4 bases not matched to a gene. The CDR3 DNA sequence: TGTGCCAGCAAGCGGACAGGGGGCGATGGCTACACCTTC. Amino acid sequence: CASKRTGGDGYTF.

This chain links TRBV18 with TRBJ2-7; no clear D gene. V gave up 1 base and J gave up 2 bases, with 12 bases separating them. Germline CDR1 reads KGHSH; CDR2 reads LQKENI. CDR3 size: 15 residues. The CDR3 loop is CASSPRAEITYEQYF. CDR3 in DNA: TGTGCCAGCTCACCACGGGCAGAGATTACCTACGAGCAGTACTTC.

The chain recombines TRBV7-8 with TRBJ1-2; 7 positions agree with TRBD1. This CDR3 spans 12 amino acids. Germline lookup yields CDR1 SGHVS and CDR2 FQNEAQ. The junction had 5 bases not matched to a gene; V was cut back by 5 bases and J by 8 bases. The CDR3 DNA sequence: TGTGCCAGCAGCATCTCAGGGGGGGGCTACACCTTC. As protein: CASSISGGGYTF.

This clone came up once. The chain couples TRBV15 to TRBJ2-1; D is unclear. The CDR3 spans 17 residues. The germline V gene encodes CDR1 LNHNV and CDR2 YYDKDF (reference sequence). With 0 bases removed from V and 0 bases from J, the gap between germline ends came to 12 bases. Here the CDR3 reads CATSRDLSRYSYNEQFF. CDR3 bases: TGTGCCACCAGCAGAGATCTATCCCGGTACTCCTACAATGAGCAGTTCTTC.

The chain links TRBV5-1 to TRBJ2-1; 11 nucleotides line up with TRBD1. Germline values: CDR1 SGHRS, CDR2 YFSETQ. V dropped 2 bases and J dropped 8; count of bases not matched to a gene: 3. CDR3 length: 14 amino acids. CDR3 in amino acids: CASSLGTGGDEQFF. Written as DNA, the CDR3 is TGCGCCAGCAGCTTAGGGACAGGGGGGGATGAGCAGTTCTTC.

V gene TRBV11-3 combines with J gene TRBJ2-1; 11 bases line up with TRBD2. The CDR3 consists of 12 residues. Germline V gene data show CDR1 as SGHNT and CDR2 as YENEEA. V shed 5 bases and J 12 bases; nucleotides not matched to a gene: 3. The CDR3 region is CASSPGTSGQFF. CDR3 DNA sequence: TGTGCCAGCAGCCCGGGGACTAGCGGGCAGTTCTTC.

The gene calls are TRBV25-1 and TRBJ2-6, with 7 positions matching TRBD1. The length of the CDR3 is 18 residues. V was pared by 3 bases and J by 0 bases, with 8 bases of the junction left unmatched. Germline values: CDR1 MGHDK, CDR2 SYGVNS. Here the CDR3 reads CASSDPPGTVSGANVLTF. The CDR3 DNA follows: TGTGCCAGCAGTGACCCACCCGGGACAGTCTCTGGGGCCAACGTCCTGACTTTC.

This chain joins TRBV5-6 and TRBJ2-7; 13 bases align to TRBD2. J was trimmed by 6 bases and V by 0 bases; bases with no gene match: 6. The CDR3 spans 16 residues. Germline CDR1 is SGHDT and CDR2 is YYEEEE. CDR3 DNA sequence: TGTGCCAGCAGCTTGGGCCAGGGACTAGCGGGGACCGAGCAGTACTTC. It is translated as CASSLGQGLAGTEQYF.

This chain joins TRBV10-2 and TRBJ2-5; 8 bases map to TRBD2. The CDR3 extends over 15 amino acids. Germline CDR1 is WSHSY and CDR2 is SAAADI. Trimming removed 6 bases from V and 5 bases from J; junction bases left unmatched: 11. CDR3 amino acids: CASRATPAGVETQYF. The CDR3 bases are TGCGCCAGCAGAGCTACCCCAGCGGGGGTGGAGACCCAGTACTTC.

J is TRBJ2-2 and V is TRBV19; D gene uncertain. V was trimmed by 9 bases and J by 0 bases, leaving 8 bases between them. This CDR3 contains 13 residues. CDR1 and CDR2 from the germline V gene are LNHDA and SQIVND (reference sequence). The CDR3 nucleotides are TGTGCCAGCACAGACCCGAACACCGGGGAGCTGTTTTTT. It codes for CASTDPNTGELFF.

V is TRBV7-2 and J is TRBJ1-6; TRBD1 aligns across 7 bases. The germline CDR1 and CDR2 sequences are SGHTA and FQGNSA. The CDR3 totals 17 residues. V was clipped by 1 base and J by 4 bases; unmatched bases: 7. The CDR3 bases are TGTGCCAGCAGCTTAGGCTCTGGGACAGATTATAATTCACCCCTCCACTTT. It encodes CASSLGSGTDYNSPLHF.

Only a few counts were recorded for this clone. The chain combines TRBV29-1 with TRBJ1-2, with unresolved D. V lost 6 bases and J 8 bases, leaving 13 bases between the germline ends. Germline loops: CDR1 SQVTM, CDR2 ANQGSEA. The CDR3 length is 11 residues. In nucleotides, the CDR3 is TGCAGCGTGGTCGCGGGCCGGGGCTACACCTTC. It encodes CSVVAGRGYTF.

The chain carries TRBV7-8 and TRBJ1-2; D call uncertain. Deletions cut 5 bases from V and 8 bases from J, with 15 bases between. CDR3 size: 13 residues. Germline assignment: CDR1 SGHVS and CDR2 FQNEAQ. The CDR3 bases are TGTGCCAGCAGCCCCCACGCCGGTGCGGGCTACACCTTC. It yields the protein CASSPHAGAGYTF.

The chain is built from TRBV19 and TRBJ2-1, with 7 bases identical to TRBD2. V lost 1 base and J lost 10; bases outside the gene matches: 4. Germline CDR1 and CDR2: LNHDA and SQIVND (reference sequence). This CDR3 is 13 amino acids long. The CDR3 DNA sequence: TGTGCCAGTAGTATAGTTGGGACTAAGGAGCAGTTCTTC. Translation gives CASSIVGTKEQFF.

The gene calls are TRBV5-6 and TRBJ1-4, with TRBD1 matching 8 bases. V was pared by 1 base and J by 4 bases, with 9 bases of the junction left unmatched. This CDR3 spans 17 amino acids. Germline CDR1 is SGHDT and CDR2 is YYEEEE. CDR3 nucleotide sequence: TGTGCCAGCAGCTTGAGCCAGCGGGGACAGGTTAATGAAAAACTGTTTTTT. Its protein product is CASSLSQRGQVNEKLFF.

This clone was counted a single time. This chain joins TRBV7-3 and TRBJ2-2; D is possibly TRBD1 (5 bases). CDR1 is SGHTA, CDR2 FQGTGA, per germline. This CDR3 is 16 amino acids long. Trimming pared 2 bases from V and 0 bases from J, leaving 10 bases between. This CDR3 reads CASSLGAGPNTGELFF. The DNA of the CDR3 is TGTGCCAGCAGCTTAGGGGCAGGGCCGAACACCGGGGAGCTGTTTTTT.